This T cell receptor beta chain was obtained from a study of regulatory T cells in long-lasting Graves disease. Arm-PCR of CDR3 regions with iRepertoire HTBI primers generated TCR beta libraries. TCRdb itself ran the multiplex PCR reads through MiXCR, one entry per CDR3 protein. The sample consists of roughly 400,000 distinct CDR3 sequences, about 15% of them appearing once. The time point was: newly diagnosed GD, antithyroid drugs for less than 3 months. With RNA extracted from PBMCs as input, the TCR library was made. Germline V gene lookup returns CDR1 MDHEN and CDR2 SYDVKM. CDR3 length: 12 amino acids. V shed 5 bases and J shed 2 bases, with 7 bases lying between them. The sample holds many counts of this clonotype. These same data were also listed under a study on T cells in Graves' hyperthyroidism and ophthalmopathy. This second study says: Every diagnosis used clinical symptoms, serum thyroxine and TRAb, thyroid ultrasound and orbital computed tomography. Researchers ran a first-round RT-PCR on the TCR CDR3 using the HTBI primer set.

The genes are TRBV28 and TRBJ2-7, with D uncertain. This sequence originates from a middle-aged woman with Graves disease. This specimen consisted of peripheral blood mononuclear cells (PBMCs), obtained at new diagnosis, from a patient treated with antithyroid drugs. The DNA of the CDR3 is TGTGCCAGCAGTACTCACCCCTACGAGCAGTACTTC. This gives the protein CASSTHPYEQYF.